These 8 T cell receptor beta chains were all obtained from the same sample, sequenced in a study of graft-versus-host responses after intestinal transplantation. Generated by immunoSEQ multiplex PCR, the TCRdb table keeps only in-frame clones and is missing some. The data hold approximately 60,000 clones, with 90% observed a single time. These receptors' antigens are unknown. The sample in question was unstimulated CD8+ T cells sorted from spleen or lymph node cells, obtained before transplant. The receptors stem from a human donor who was the organ donor for an intestinal transplant.

CDR3 in DNA: TGTGCCACCAGCAAAACGGGGATTGGCGGACTCACAGATACGCAGTATTTT. Its translation is CATSKTGIGGLTDTQYF. This chain links TRBV15 with TRBJ2-3; D is perhaps TRBD2 (5 bases). Trimming took 4 bases from V and 2 from J, leaving 19 bases between them. Germline assignment: CDR1 LNHNV and CDR2 YYDKDF (reference sequence). The CDR3 consists of 17 residues.

This chain links TRBV7-9 with TRBJ1-2; D is perhaps TRBD1 (6 bases). The CDR3 consists of 13 residues. Deletions cut 5 bases from V and 4 bases from J, with 11 bases between. Germline CDR1 is SEHNR and CDR2 is FQNEAQ (reference sequence). CDR3 amino acids: CASSLAGAYGYTF. The CDR3 DNA follows: TGTGCCAGCAGCCTGGCAGGGGCCTATGGCTACACCTTC.

This clone came up once. The V call is TRBV4-3, the J call TRBJ1-5; 7 bases line up with TRBD1. This CDR3 spans 14 amino acids. Germline V gene data show CDR1 as LGHNA and CDR2 as YSLEER. V lost 0 bases to trimming and J lost 7 bases; unmatched junction nucleotides: 3. CDR3 DNA sequence: TGCGCCAGCAGCCAAGAAAGGACAGGACAGCCCCAGCATTTT. This encodes CASSQERTGQPQHF.

This chain uses TRBV13 with TRBJ2-7, with 9 bases identical to TRBD2. The trim removed 4 bases at V and 2 bases at J, leaving 3 bases unmatched. This CDR3 has 14 residues. Per the germline V gene, CDR1 is PRHDT and CDR2 is FYEKMQ (reference sequence). The CDR3: CASSSLAGAYEQYF. The CDR3 coding sequence is TGTGCCAGCAGCTCCTTAGCGGGGGCCTACGAGCAGTACTTC.

The chain recombines TRBV4-1 with TRBJ2-5, with 7 positions matching TRBD2. J was trimmed by 5 bases and V by 6 bases; bases with no gene match: 15. The CDR3 has 16 residues. CDR1 and CDR2 from the germline V gene are MGHRA and YSYEKL. The CDR3 protein is CASRHQWGGSVETQYF. The CDR3 DNA follows: TGCGCCAGCAGGCACCAATGGGGCGGGAGTGTGGAGACCCAGTACTTC.

The table lists this clone with a few counts. This chain joins TRBV18 and TRBJ1-4; D is possibly TRBD1 (5 bases). The CDR3 has 14 amino acids. V was pared by 2 bases and J by 5 bases, with 9 bases between. CDR1 and CDR2 (germline): KGHSH, LQKENI. The CDR3: CASSPSAGNEKLFF. The CDR3 DNA sequence: TGTGCCAGCTCACCATCTGCAGGGAATGAAAAACTGTTTTTT.

The gene calls are TRBV11-2 and TRBJ2-7; D is possibly TRBD2 (6 bases). The CDR3 covers 18 residues. V was pared by 4 bases and J by 0 bases, with 22 bases between. Germline V gene data show CDR1 as SGHAT and CDR2 as FQNNGV. CDR3 nucleotides: TGTGCCAGCAGCTCCCATTATGCGGGGACGAGAGGCTCCTACGAGCAGTACTTC. It encodes CASSSHYAGTRGSYEQYF.

The rearrangement joins TRBV2 to TRBJ2-1; 10 bases match TRBD1. There are 14 residues in the CDR3. V lost 6 bases and J lost 8; bases outside the gene matches: 7. CDR1 and CDR2 (germline): SNHLY, FYNNEI. The CDR3 DNA follows: TGTGCCAGCAGCCCCGGACAGGGGGTGGATGAGCAGTTCTTC. Translated, it gives CASSPGQGVDEQFF.